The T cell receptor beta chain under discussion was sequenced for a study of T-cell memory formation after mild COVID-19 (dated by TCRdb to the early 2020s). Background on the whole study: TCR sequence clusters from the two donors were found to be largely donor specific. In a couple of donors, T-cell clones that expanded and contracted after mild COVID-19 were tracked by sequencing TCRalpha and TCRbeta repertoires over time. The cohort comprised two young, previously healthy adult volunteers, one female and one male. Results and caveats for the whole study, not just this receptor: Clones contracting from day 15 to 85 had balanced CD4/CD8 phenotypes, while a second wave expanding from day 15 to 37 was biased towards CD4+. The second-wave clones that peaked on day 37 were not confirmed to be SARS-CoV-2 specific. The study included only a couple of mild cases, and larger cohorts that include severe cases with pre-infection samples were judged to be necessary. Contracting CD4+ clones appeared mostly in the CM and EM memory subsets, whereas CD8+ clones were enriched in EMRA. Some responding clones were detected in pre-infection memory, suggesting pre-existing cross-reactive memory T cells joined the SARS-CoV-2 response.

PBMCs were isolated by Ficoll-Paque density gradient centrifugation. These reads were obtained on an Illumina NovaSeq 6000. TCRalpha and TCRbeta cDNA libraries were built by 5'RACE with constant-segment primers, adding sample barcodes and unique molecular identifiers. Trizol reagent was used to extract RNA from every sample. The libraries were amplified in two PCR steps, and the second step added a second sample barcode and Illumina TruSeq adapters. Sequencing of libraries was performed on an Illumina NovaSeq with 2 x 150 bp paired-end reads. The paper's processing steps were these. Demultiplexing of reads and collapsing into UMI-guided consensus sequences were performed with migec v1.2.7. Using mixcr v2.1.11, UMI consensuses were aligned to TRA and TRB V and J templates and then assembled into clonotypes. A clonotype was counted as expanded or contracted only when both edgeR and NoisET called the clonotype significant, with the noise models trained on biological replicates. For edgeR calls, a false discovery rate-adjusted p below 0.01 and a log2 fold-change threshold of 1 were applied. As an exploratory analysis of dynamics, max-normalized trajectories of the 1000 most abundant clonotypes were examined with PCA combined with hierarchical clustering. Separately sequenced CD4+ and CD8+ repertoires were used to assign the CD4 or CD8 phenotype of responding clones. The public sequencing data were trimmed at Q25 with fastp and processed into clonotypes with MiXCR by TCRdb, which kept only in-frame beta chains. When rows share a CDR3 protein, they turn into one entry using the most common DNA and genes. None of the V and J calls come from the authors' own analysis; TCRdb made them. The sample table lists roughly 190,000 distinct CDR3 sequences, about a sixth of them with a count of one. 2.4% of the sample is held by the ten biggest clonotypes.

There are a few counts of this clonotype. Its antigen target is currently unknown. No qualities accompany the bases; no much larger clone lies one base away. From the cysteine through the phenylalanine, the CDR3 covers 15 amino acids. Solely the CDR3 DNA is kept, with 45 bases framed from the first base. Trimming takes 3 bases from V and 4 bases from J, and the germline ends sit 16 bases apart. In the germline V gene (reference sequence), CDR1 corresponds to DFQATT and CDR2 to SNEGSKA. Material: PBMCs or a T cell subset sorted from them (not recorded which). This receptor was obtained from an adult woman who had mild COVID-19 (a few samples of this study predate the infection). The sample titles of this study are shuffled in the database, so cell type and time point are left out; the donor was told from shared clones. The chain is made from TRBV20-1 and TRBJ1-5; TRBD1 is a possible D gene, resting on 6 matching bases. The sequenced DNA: TGCAGTGCTAGGTTGGGACACGGGACAAATCAGCCCCAGCATTTT. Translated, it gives CSARLGHGTNQPQHF.